These 32 T cell receptor beta chains share one sample of origin, sequenced in a study of blood T cells in healthy people across ages. For the second PCR, which ran for roughly 6 to 12 cycles, a sample-barcoded 5' primer and a J-beta primer mix were used. MiXCR, run by TCRdb on the 5' RACE reads, gives a single entry per CDR3 protein. The data contain about 640,000 distinct CDR3 sequences, roughly 50% of them singletons. Sequences were obtained from blood. These receptors came from a man aged 55 to 70 in good health.

The rearrangement links TRBV6-2 or TRBV6-3 to TRBJ1-2; tentatively, D is TRBD1 (5 bases). This CDR3 is 13 amino acids long. V was trimmed by 4 bases and J by 7 bases, leaving 13 bases between them. Germline CDR1 is MNHEY and CDR2 is SVGEGT. The CDR3 is CASSWSGTGGYTF. The CDR3 DNA reads TGTGCCAGCAGTTGGTCAGGGACGGGTGGCTACACCTTC.

This clonotype occurred a few times. V usage is TRBV6-6 and J usage is TRBJ2-1, with D perhaps TRBD2 (5 bases). Germline V gene sequence: CDR1 MNHNY, CDR2 SVGAGI (reference sequence). V lost 6 bases and J lost 5, with 17 bases in between. The length of the CDR3 is 15 residues. The CDR3 nucleotides are TGTGCCAGCAGAACCTCCGGCATCGGGGACAATGAGCAGTTCTTC. As protein: CASRTSGIGDNEQFF.

The CDR3 region has the DNA TGCAGCGTTGAAGGGGGGGGCGACTATGAGCAGTTCTTC. Translating gives CSVEGGGDYEQFF. V and J are TRBV29-1 and TRBJ2-1; perhaps TRBD2 as D (7 bases). CDR1 SQVTM and CDR2 ANQGSEA come from the germline V gene. Trimming pared 1 base from V and 8 bases from J, leaving 12 bases between. This CDR3 contains 13 residues.

The CDR3 reads CSANSWRTGWIDSPLHF. DNA of the CDR3: TGCAGTGCTAACTCCTGGAGGACAGGGTGGATTGATTCACCCCTCCACTTT. The V call is TRBV20-1, the J call TRBJ1-6; 8 bases match TRBD1. The ends lost 4 bases at V and 8 bases at J; junction bases unmatched: 16. The CDR3 runs to 17 residues. CDR1 DFQATT and CDR2 SNEGSKA come from the germline V gene (reference sequence).

This clonotype has more than one count but fewer than ten. The chain uses TRBV4-1 and TRBJ2-7, with TRBD1 identical over 7 bases. This CDR3 spans 16 amino acids. V lost 1 base, J lost 2 bases, and 8 bases stayed unmatched. Germline V gene lookup returns CDR1 MGHRA and CDR2 YSYEKL. CDR3 sequence reads: CASSQAHPGQTYEQYF. In nucleotides, the CDR3 is TGCGCCAGCAGCCAAGCCCACCCGGGACAGACCTACGAGCAGTACTTC.

V is TRBV6-1 and J is TRBJ1-2, with 8 bases identical to TRBD1. Germline lookup yields CDR1 MNHNS and CDR2 SASEGT. The CDR3 consists of 15 residues. V lost 7 bases, J lost 2 bases, and 9 bases stayed unmatched. The CDR3 DNA is TGTGCCAGCATTCCAGGACAGGGCGGCAACTATGGCTACACCTTC. It codes for CASIPGQGGNYGYTF.

This clonotype turned up a few times. The CDR3 coding sequence is TGTGCCAGCAATATGGGCCGGGGGTATGGCTACACCTTC. It specifies CASNMGRGYGYTF. The rearrangement links TRBV7-2 to TRBJ1-2; weak D call: TRBD1 (5 bases). Deletions cut 7 bases from V and 5 bases from J, with 14 bases between. CDR1 is SGHTA, CDR2 FQGNSA, per germline. This CDR3 has 13 residues.

The chain has TRBV15 and TRBJ1-1; D may be TRBD1 (5 bases). Germline loops: CDR1 LNHNV, CDR2 YYDKDF (reference sequence). V dropped 1 base and J dropped 6 bases, with 12 bases sitting between them. CDR3 length equals 14 residues. CDR3 loop: CATSRGAGRSEAFF. In nucleotides, the CDR3 is TGTGCCACCAGCAGAGGGGCGGGGCGGTCTGAAGCTTTCTTT. The whole variable domain, remainder taken from reference TRBV15 and TRBJ1-1, is DAMVIQNPRYQVTQFGKPVTLSCSQTLNHNVMYWYQQKSSQAPKLLFHYYDKDFNNEADTPDNFQSRRPNTSFCFLDIRSPGLGDTAMYLCATSRGAGRSEAFFGQGTRLTVV.

This rearrangement joins TRBV3-1 to TRBJ2-7; D is unclear. Matching the DNA end better, TRBJ2-5 makes the J call doubtful. CDR3 length: 15 amino acids. Germline V CDR1 and CDR2: LGHDT, YNNKEL (reference sequence). As DNA, the CDR3 is TGTGCCAGCAGCCAAGATCTGCGGTTGCAAGAGACCCAGTACTTC. This encodes CASSQDLRLQETQYF.

This clonotype was recorded a few times. This chain connects TRBV25-1 to TRBJ2-7; D remains unclear. The V end was cut by 6 bases, the J end by 0 bases, with 15 bases between. The CDR3 is made up of 15 amino acids. Germline V gene sequence: CDR1 MGHDK, CDR2 SYGVNS. This CDR3 reads CASSLLSGLSYEQYF. In nucleotides, the CDR3 is TGTGCCAGCAGCCTCCTTTCCGGGCTCTCCTACGAGCAGTACTTC.

In this sample, this clonotype turned up a few times. This chain uses TRBV29-1 with TRBJ2-5; D uncertain. V lost 8 bases and J lost 0, with 19 bases in between. CDR3 length: 15 amino acids. The germline V gene has CDR1 SQVTM and CDR2 ANQGSEA. CDR3 bases: TGCAGCCGTCCCCCCCGGACGGCTGACCAAGAGACCCAGTACTTC. This gives the protein CSRPPRTADQETQYF. Full variable domain (missing parts from reference TRBV29-1 and TRBJ2-5): SAVISQKPSRDICQRGTSLTIQCQVDSQVTMMFWYRQQPGQSLTLIATANQGSEATYESGFVIDKFPISRPNLTFSTLTVSNMSPEDSSIYLCSRPPRTADQETQYFGPGTRLLVL.

There are a few counts of this clonotype. The rearrangement links TRBV6-2 or TRBV6-3 to TRBJ1-1; D gene unclear. CDR1 MNHEY and CDR2 SVGEGT come from the germline V gene. The CDR3 has 12 amino acids. Trimming pared 7 bases from V and 3 bases from J, leaving 9 bases between. This CDR3 is CASTTGYTEAFF. CDR3 bases: TGTGCCAGCACCACGGGCTACACTGAAGCTTTCTTT.

The rearrangement joins TRBV28 to TRBJ1-2; a possible D gene is TRBD1 (5 bases). CDR1 is MDHEN, CDR2 SYDVKM, per germline. Trimming removed 7 bases from V and 4 bases from J, with 25 bases in between. The CDR3 runs 17 residues. Here the CDR3 reads CASTSPLGQPGSYGYTF. In DNA form, the CDR3 reads TGTGCCAGCACCTCACCCCTGGGCCAGCCAGGGTCCTATGGCTACACCTTC.

The J gene is TRBJ1-1, the V gene TRBV6-6; weak D call: TRBD1 (6 bases). V gave up 6 bases and J gave up 1 base, with 15 bases separating them. CDR1 is MNHNY, CDR2 SVGAGI, per germline (reference sequence). The CDR3 length is 15 residues. This chain's CDR3 is CASSGPDRKNTEAFF. The CDR3 bases are TGTGCCAGCAGCGGCCCGGACAGAAAGAACACTGAAGCTTTCTTT.

The J gene is TRBJ2-3, the V gene TRBV4-1, with no clear D. Germline CDR1 reads MGHRA; CDR2 reads YSYEKL. CDR3 size: 15 residues. V lost 4 bases and J lost 1, with 12 bases in between. The CDR3: CASSRSEIGTDTQYF. CDR3 DNA sequence: TGCGCCAGCAGCCGATCAGAAATAGGCACAGATACGCAGTATTTT.

Only one count was recorded for this clonotype. The chain is built from TRBV6-6 and TRBJ1-2, with D perhaps matching TRBD1 (5 bases). The germline V gene encodes CDR1 MNHNY and CDR2 SVGAGI (reference sequence). Trimming stripped 5 bases from V and 5 bases from J, with 18 bases between. This CDR3 contains 15 residues. The DNA for the CDR3 is TGTGCCAGCAGTCCCCTCCGCGGGGCCGGGTATGGCTACACCTTC. Its translation is CASSPLRGAGYGYTF.

This clonotype was seen a few times. The chain uses TRBV6-5 and TRBJ2-1; D remains unclear. This CDR3 has 18 residues. Germline lookup yields CDR1 MNHEY and CDR2 SVGAGI. V gave up 4 bases and J gave up 4 bases, with 23 bases separating them. The CDR3 spells CASSSTLQAARSYNEQFF. The CDR3 nucleotides read TGTGCCAGCAGTTCCACCTTGCAGGCAGCTAGGTCGTACAATGAGCAGTTCTTC.

The chain uses TRBV7-2 and TRBJ2-5; TRBD2 might be the D (6 bases). This CDR3 contains 15 residues. Per germline, CDR1 SGHTA and CDR2 FQGNSA. Deletions cut 1 base from V and 4 bases from J, with 13 bases between. Written as DNA, the CDR3 is TGTGCCAGCAGCTTAGTGAATCGGGAGTCAGAGACCCAGTACTTC. Residues: CASSLVNRESETQYF.

This clonotype turned up a few times. The V gene is TRBV6-5, the J gene TRBJ2-5; the match to TRBD2 covers 13 bases. V gave up 6 bases and J gave up 5 bases; unmatched junction bases: 6. CDR1 and CDR2 (germline): MNHEY, SVGAGI. This CDR3 has 15 amino acids. CDR3 amino acids: CASRNPGLAGETQYF. For the CDR3, the DNA is TGTGCCAGCAGGAACCCGGGACTAGCGGGGGAGACCCAGTACTTC.

This clonotype was observed a few times. This chain uses TRBV13 with TRBJ1-2, with D hard to call. Germline lookup yields CDR1 PRHDT and CDR2 FYEKMQ (reference sequence). The CDR3 has 13 amino acids. The V end lost 10 bases, the J end lost 0 bases, and 12 bases lay between the germline ends. The CDR3 DNA reads as TGTGCCAACTCGGGCGTCTCTAACTATGGCTACACCTTC. Protein sequence: CANSGVSNYGYTF.

The sample holds one count of this clonotype. The chain employs TRBV20-1 and TRBJ2-1; 12 bases match TRBD2. Germline V gives CDR1 DFQATT, CDR2 SNEGSKA (reference sequence). Germline trimming cut 6 bases from V and 9 bases from J; bases unmatched to any gene: 24. The CDR3 length is 19 residues. Here the CDR3 DNA reads TGCAGTGCCGGAAGGGGGGCTAGCGGGGGGGCCTTGCGCGACAGTGAGCAGTTCTTC. Its translation: CSAGRGASGGALRDSEQFF.

The chain couples TRBV5-8 to TRBJ2-7; D is unclear. Germline CDR1 and CDR2: SGHTS and YDEGEE. V was pared by 6 bases and J by 4 bases, with 5 bases between. This CDR3 spans 10 amino acids. CDR3 nucleotides: TGTGCCAGCAACTTATACGAGCAGTACTTC. Protein: CASNLYEQYF. Filled out from reference TRBV5-8 and TRBJ2-7, the complete variable domain reads EAGVTQSPTHLIKTRGQQATLRCSPISGHTSVYWYQQALGLGLQFLLWYDEGEERNRGNFPPRFSGRQFPNYSSELNVNALELEDSALYLCASNLYEQYFGPGTRLTVT.

Many counts were recorded for this clonotype. The rearrangement links TRBV12-3 or TRBV12-4 to TRBJ1-2, with D perhaps TRBD1 (5 bases). V was clipped by 6 bases and J by 8 bases, with 16 bases between them. This CDR3 has 13 residues. The CDR3 here is CASSPRQGWGYTF. As DNA, the CDR3 is TGTGCCAGCAGCCCCAGGCAGGGTTGGGGCTACACCTTC.

The genes are TRBV7-2 and TRBJ1-2, with a tentative D call TRBD1 (6 bases). Germline V lookup: CDR1 SGHTA, CDR2 FQGNSA. Trimming left V 5 bases short and J 8 bases short, with 15 bases between. The CDR3 contains 13 residues. As DNA, the CDR3 is TGTGCCAGCAGCCCCGAGGGGGACCGAGGCTACACCTTC. Its translation: CASSPEGDRGYTF.

The chain combines TRBV3-1 with TRBJ2-4; D uncertain. The V gene lost 0 bases and the J gene lost 13 bases, with 7 bases spanning the gap. The CDR3 is 11 residues long. Per the germline V gene, CDR1 is LGHDT and CDR2 is YNNKEL (reference sequence). CDR3 DNA: TGTGCCAGCAGCCAAGAGATACCCCAGTACTTC. It yields the protein CASSQEIPQYF.

V gene TRBV7-2 combines with J gene TRBJ1-1; 8 nucleotides agree with TRBD1. The CDR3 loop spans 14 amino acids. Germline CDR1 is SGHTA and CDR2 is FQGNSA. The ends lost 5 bases at V and 3 bases at J; junction bases unmatched: 5. CDR3 in DNA: TGTGCCAGCAGCACCACAGGGGGTCACACTGAAGCTTTCTTT. Its protein product is CASSTTGGHTEAFF.

This clonotype was detected once. Here the CDR3 reads CASSQDNQGGYEQYF. CDR3 sequence (DNA): TGTGCCAGCAGCCAAGATAACCAGGGAGGATACGAGCAGTACTTC. The chain couples TRBV4-2 to TRBJ2-7; tentative D call: TRBD2 (6 bases). Trimming pared 0 bases from V and 4 bases from J, leaving 13 bases between. This CDR3 region has 15 residues. Germline-derived CDR1 and CDR2 are LGHNA and YNFKEQ.

This chain's CDR3 is CSAHDRVWSNEQFF. The CDR3 nucleotides read TGCAGTGCTCACGACAGGGTTTGGAGTAATGAGCAGTTCTTC. This rearrangement joins TRBV20-1 to TRBJ2-1, with 7 bases lining up with TRBD1. The CDR3 length is 14 residues. V lost 5 bases to trimming and J lost 7 bases; unmatched junction nucleotides: 11. Per the germline V gene, CDR1 is DFQATT and CDR2 is SNEGSKA (reference sequence).

This chain uses TRBV5-1 with TRBJ1-4; D gene unclear. Germline V gene sequence: CDR1 SGHRS, CDR2 YFSETQ. The CDR3 consists of 15 residues. Trimming removed 2 bases from V and 5 bases from J, with 13 bases in between. The CDR3 sequence is CASSFGRELNEKLFF. The CDR3 region has the DNA TGCGCCAGCAGCTTCGGACGGGAACTAAATGAAAAACTGTTTTTT.

This clonotype has a handful of counts. The junction differs from germline at one of its ends, possibly a read error. V usage is TRBV12-3 or TRBV12-4 and J usage is TRBJ2-3; D is possibly TRBD2 (7 bases). The CDR3 runs to 15 residues. CDR3 in amino acids: CASSFEGGRSDTQYF. As DNA, the CDR3 is TGTGCCAGTAGTTTCGAGGGGGGGCGCTCAGATACGCAGTATTTT.

The chain employs TRBV13 and TRBJ2-5; 10 bases map to TRBD2. In germline, CDR1 is PRHDT, CDR2 FYEKMQ (reference sequence). This CDR3 is 17 amino acids long. The ends lost 0 bases at V and 2 bases at J; junction bases unmatched: 6. The CDR3 DNA sequence: TGTGCCAGCAGCTTAGGCCGAGTAGCGGGGGGTCAAGAGACCCAGTACTTC. The encoded protein is CASSLGRVAGGQETQYF.

This chain connects TRBV2 to TRBJ2-7, with 8 bases fitting TRBD1. The DNA end favors TRBJ2-5, so the J call may be wrong. Germline assignment: CDR1 SNHLY and CDR2 FYNNEI. This CDR3 contains 14 residues. This CDR3 reads CASGRGPVRETQYF. DNA for the CDR3: TGTGCCAGCGGCAGGGGGCCCGTTCGGGAGACCCAGTACTTC.